Sequencing of this T cell receptor (beta chain) was carried out in a study of identical twins. This clonotype turned up a few times. Its target is unknown. The germline V gene has CDR1 LNHNV and CDR2 YYDKDF (reference sequence). The CDR3 has 16 residues. V lost 5 bases to trimming and J lost 4 bases; unmatched junction nucleotides: 10. General study results and limits: Beta clonotypes that were abundant in cord blood contained fewer insertions, a pattern absent from memory repertoires. Because invariant MAIT and iNKT cells could be present, zero-insertion analyses could be partly confounded.

A universal primer binding site was introduced by template switching. The final cDNA contained unique molecular identifiers. TCRdb ran MiXCR on the 5' RACE reads and lists one entry per CDR3 protein. The sample yields a few hundred thousand distinct CDR3 sequences, more than 6.5% seen once. In addition, the sample was reused for a study of yellow fever vaccine responses in identical twins.

V is TRBV15 and J is TRBJ2-5; 10 bases are shared with TRBD1. The source is a woman aged 18-35 years in good health. Sequencing input: memory (CD45RO+) T cells sorted from blood. Here the CDR3 reads CATSPLSGTGAETQYF. CDR3 coding DNA: TGTGCCACCAGCCCCCTTTCCGGGACAGGGGCAGAGACCCAGTACTTC.